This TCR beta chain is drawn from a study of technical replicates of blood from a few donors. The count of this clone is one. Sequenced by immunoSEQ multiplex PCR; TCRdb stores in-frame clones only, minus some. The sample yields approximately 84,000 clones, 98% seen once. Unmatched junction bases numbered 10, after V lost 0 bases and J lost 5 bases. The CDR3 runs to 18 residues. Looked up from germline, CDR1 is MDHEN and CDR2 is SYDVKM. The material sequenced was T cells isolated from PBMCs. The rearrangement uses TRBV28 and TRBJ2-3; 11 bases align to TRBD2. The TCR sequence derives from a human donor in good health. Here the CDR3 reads CASSLWTSGMSLEDTQYF. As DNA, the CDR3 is TGTGCCAGCAGTTTATGGACTAGCGGGATGTCTTTGGAAGATACGCAGTATTTT.